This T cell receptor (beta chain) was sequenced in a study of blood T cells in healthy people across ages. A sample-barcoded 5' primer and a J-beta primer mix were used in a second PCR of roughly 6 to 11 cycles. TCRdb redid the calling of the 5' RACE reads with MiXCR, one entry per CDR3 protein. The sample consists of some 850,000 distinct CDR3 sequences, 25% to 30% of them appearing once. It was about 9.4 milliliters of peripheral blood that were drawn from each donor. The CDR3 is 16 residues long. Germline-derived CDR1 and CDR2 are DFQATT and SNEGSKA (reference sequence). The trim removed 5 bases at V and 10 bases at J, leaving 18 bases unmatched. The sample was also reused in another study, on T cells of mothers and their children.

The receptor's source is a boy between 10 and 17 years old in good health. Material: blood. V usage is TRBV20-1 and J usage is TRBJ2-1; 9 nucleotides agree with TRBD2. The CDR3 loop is CSAPFVAGARPGEQFF. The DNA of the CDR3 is TGCAGTGCTCCCTTCGTAGCGGGGGCCCGTCCGGGGGAGCAGTTCTTC.